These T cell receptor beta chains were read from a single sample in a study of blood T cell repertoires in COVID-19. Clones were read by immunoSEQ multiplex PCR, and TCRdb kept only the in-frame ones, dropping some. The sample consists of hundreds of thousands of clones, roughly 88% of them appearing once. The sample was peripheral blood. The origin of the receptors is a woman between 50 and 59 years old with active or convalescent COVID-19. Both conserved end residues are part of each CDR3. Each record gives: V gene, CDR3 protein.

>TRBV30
CAWSDKNTEAFF
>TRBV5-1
CASSLGTVYNEQFF
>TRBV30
CAWSFPVGGSNEKLFF
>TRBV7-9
CASSKTSFGDTQYF
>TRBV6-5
CASSFQGYNSPLHF
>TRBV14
CASSHETTTLYGYTF
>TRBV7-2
CASSLGRFDGYTF
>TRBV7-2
CASSLTRYNSPLHF
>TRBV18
CASSPGTGGLNTEAFF
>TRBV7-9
CASSYRQGRGNTIYF
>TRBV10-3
CAISQTSGRSNTGELFF
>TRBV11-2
CASSLDSTEAFF
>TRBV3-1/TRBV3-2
CASSQPGGWTEAFF
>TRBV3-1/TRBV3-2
CASSLTTGFDSGYTF
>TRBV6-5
CASRRDRGREKLFF